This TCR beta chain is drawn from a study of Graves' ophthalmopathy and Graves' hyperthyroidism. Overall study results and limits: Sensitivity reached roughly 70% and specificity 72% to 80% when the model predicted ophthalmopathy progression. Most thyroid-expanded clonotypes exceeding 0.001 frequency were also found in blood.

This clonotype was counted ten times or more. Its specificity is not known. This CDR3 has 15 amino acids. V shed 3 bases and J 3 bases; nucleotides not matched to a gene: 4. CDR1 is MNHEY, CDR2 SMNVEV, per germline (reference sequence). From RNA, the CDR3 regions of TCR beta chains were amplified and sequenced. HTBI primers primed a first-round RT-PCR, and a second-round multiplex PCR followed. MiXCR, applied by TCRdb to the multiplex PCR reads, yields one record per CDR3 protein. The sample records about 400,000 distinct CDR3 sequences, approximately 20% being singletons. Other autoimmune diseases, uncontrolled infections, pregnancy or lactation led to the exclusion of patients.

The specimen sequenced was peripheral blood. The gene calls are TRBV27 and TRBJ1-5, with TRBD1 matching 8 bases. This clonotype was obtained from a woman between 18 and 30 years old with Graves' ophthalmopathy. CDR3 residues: CASSFGQGANQPQHF. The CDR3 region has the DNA TGTGCCAGCAGTTTCGGGCAGGGGGCCAATCAGCCCCAGCATTTT.